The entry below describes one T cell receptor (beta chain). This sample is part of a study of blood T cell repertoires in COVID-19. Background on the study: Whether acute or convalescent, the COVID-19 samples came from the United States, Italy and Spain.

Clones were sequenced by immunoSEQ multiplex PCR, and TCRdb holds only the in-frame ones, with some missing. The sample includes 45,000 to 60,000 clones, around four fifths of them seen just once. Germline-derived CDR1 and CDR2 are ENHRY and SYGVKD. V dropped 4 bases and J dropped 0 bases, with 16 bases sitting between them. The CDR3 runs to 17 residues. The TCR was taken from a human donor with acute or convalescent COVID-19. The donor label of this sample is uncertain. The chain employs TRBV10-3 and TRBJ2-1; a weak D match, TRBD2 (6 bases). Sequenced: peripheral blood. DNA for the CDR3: TGTGCCATCAGTGGCGATAAAAGCGGGCTCTCCTACAATGAGCAGTTCTTC. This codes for CAISGDKSGLSYNEQFF.